The text below deals with one T cell receptor (beta chain). What it binds is not known. This sample is drawn from a study of OX40 agonist ivuxolimab in advanced cancers. The overall study: While on treatment, patients had intravenous ivuxolimab at 0.01 to 10 mg/kg every 2 weeks. Study-wide points: Both blood CD4+ and CD8+ T cells showed clonal growth by week 6 at 0.1 to 3.0 mg/kg. Also showing low normalized T-cell clonal expansion were some of the nonresponders.

The V gene's germline CDR1 is MNHNY and CDR2 SVGAGI (reference sequence). This CDR3 contains 15 residues. The V segment lost 7 bases and the J segment 3 bases; nucleotides outside the gene matches: 5. Only in-frame clones appear in the TCRdb table, and some are missing; sequencing was by immunoSEQ multiplex PCR. The data contain 95,000 to 110,000 clones, 75% to 95% of them seen just once; the ten biggest clones take up about 1.2%. The sequencing here drew on CD4+ or CD8+ T cells sorted from blood, taken in a trial of the OX40 agonist ivuxolimab. The chain links TRBV6-6 to TRBJ2-7; 14 bases line up with TRBD2. The receptor was isolated from an adult with an advanced solid tumor such as melanoma, head and neck, liver or kidney cancer. The CDR3 DNA sequence: TGTGCCAGCATTAGAGGGACTAGCGGGAGCTACGAGCAGTACTTC. Its translation: CASIRGTSGSYEQYF.